This TCR beta chain was documented in a study of technical replicates of blood from a few donors. Here immunoSEQ multiplex PCR was the method, and the copy in TCRdb shows in-frame clones only, minus some. Among about 61,000 clones listed, approximately 87% were seen once. The V and J ends lost 0 bases and 7 bases, in that order; junction bases with no gene match: 6. Germline V gene data show CDR1 as SGHRS and CDR2 as YFSETQ. CDR3 length: 15 amino acids. The sample was PBMCs. The sequence came from a human donor in good health. Some clones in this sample may be carry-over from other donors' samples. This chain connects TRBV5-1 to TRBJ1-4; 7 positions agree with TRBD1. The CDR3, as DNA: TGCGCCAGCAGCTTGGTTCCAGGGGACAGTGAAAAACTGTTTTTT. Translated, it gives CASSLVPGDSEKLFF.